This T cell receptor beta chain was sequenced in a study of OX40 agonist ivuxolimab in advanced cancers. Across the study: Subjects had a mean age of about 60 years, with a range of roughly 23 to 79; roughly 83% were male. Findings and limits, study-wide: At doses 0.1 to 3.0 mg/kg, CD4+ and CD8+ clones expanded. Among patients with partial responses at 0.1-3.0 mg/kg, clonal expansion was among the lowest.

Looked up from germline, CDR1 is MGHDK and CDR2 is SYGVNS. Between the trimmed V and J ends, which lost 2 bases and 2 bases, there was a span of 10 bases. The CDR3 runs 14 residues. This clone was observed a few times. Antigen: not known. Assay: immunoSEQ multiplex PCR; the TCRdb copy retains only in-frame clones and omits some. In the table there are tens of thousands of clones, roughly nine tenths of which are singletons. V gene TRBV25-1 combines with J gene TRBJ2-7; a possible D gene is TRBD1 (6 bases). The receptor was derived from an adult with an advanced solid tumor such as melanoma, head and neck, liver or kidney cancer. Sequenced material: CD4+ or CD8+ T cells sorted from blood, taken in a trial of the OX40 agonist ivuxolimab. In DNA, the CDR3 is TGTGCCAGCAGTGAAGAACAGGGAGCCTACGAGCAGTACTTC. Its translation is CASSEEQGAYEQYF.